This T cell receptor (beta chain) was sequenced in a study of T cell responses to AZD1222 COVID-19 vaccine. Broader study findings: Spike regions recognized by vaccine-associated CD4 TCRs spanned the protein, led by 160-218 and 743-854.

The assay was immunoSEQ multiplex PCR, and TCRdb's table has in-frame clones only and misses some. The profile shows under 140,000 clones, around nine tenths of them singletons. Points on this clone: Its antigen is unknown.

Germline V CDR1 and CDR2: SGHNT, YYREEE (reference sequence). With 4 bases clipped from V and 5 bases from J, the junction kept 11 bases outside the gene matches. The CDR3 extends over 16 amino acids. The material sequenced was peripheral blood, taken 28 days after the second AZD1222 dose. The chain joins TRBV5-4 to TRBJ2-5; 10 positions match TRBD1. The receptor's source is an adult who received the AZD1222 COVID-19 vaccine. For the CDR3, the DNA is TGTGCCAGCAGCCTGCAGACGGGACAGGGGTCGGAGACCCAGTACTTC. Encoded protein: CASSLQTGQGSETQYF.